This TCR beta chain was obtained from a study of regulatory T cells in long-lasting Graves disease. Both iRepertoire HTBI primers and Arm-PCR of CDR3 regions were used to build the TCR beta libraries. TCRdb reprocessed the multiplex PCR reads with MiXCR, giving one entry per CDR3 protein. The profile shows around 510,000 distinct CDR3 sequences, less than 25% of them singletons. This CDR3 spans 13 amino acids. Trimming at V came to 8 bases and at J to 6 bases, leaving 5 bases not matched to a gene. The germline V gene has CDR1 MGHRA and CDR2 YSYEKL. Specified time point: persistent/refractory GD, antithyroid drugs over 5 years with positive TRAb. Isolated PBMC RNA provided the starting material for the TCR library.

The TCR was taken from a female donor with Graves disease. Material: peripheral blood mononuclear cells (PBMCs), obtained when the disease was refractory, from a patient treated with antithyroid drugs. The chain combines TRBV4-1 with TRBJ2-7, with 12 nucleotides matching TRBD1. CDR3 region: CASGGTGGGEQYF. The DNA for the CDR3 is TGCGCCAGCGGGGGGACAGGGGGCGGCGAGCAGTACTTC.